These 14 T cell receptor beta chains originate from one sample sequenced in a study of blood T cell repertoires in COVID-19. Sequencing was performed with immunoSEQ multiplex PCR; in TCRdb, only in-frame clones are kept and a portion is missing. The repertoire includes some 230,000 clones, 80% to 90% of them detected once, and less than 6.5% sits in the top ten. Sequencing was carried out using peripheral blood. These receptor sequences come from a woman aged 60-75 years who had recovered from COVID-19.

The CDR3 DNA is TGTGCCAGCACCCCGGGGGGCAGCGGGGAGCTGTTTTTT. It is translated as CASTPGGSGELFF. The chain couples TRBV7-3 to TRBJ2-2; tentative D call: TRBD2 (7 bases). The germline V gene encodes CDR1 SGHTA and CDR2 FQGTGA. The CDR3 consists of 13 residues. Trimming left V 7 bases short and J 7 bases short, with 13 bases between.

The chain has TRBV7-9 and TRBJ1-5; a possible D gene is TRBD1 (5 bases). Germline CDR1 reads SEHNR; CDR2 reads FQNEAQ (reference sequence). The CDR3 extends over 14 amino acids. Trimming took 6 bases from V and 7 from J, leaving 16 bases between them. The CDR3 here is CASSPSGTFQPQHF. The CDR3 DNA reads TGTGCCAGCAGTCCAAGCGGGACTTTCCAGCCCCAGCATTTT. The whole variable domain, filled in from reference TRBV7-9 and TRBJ1-5, reads DTGVSQNPRHKITKRGQNVTFRCDPISEHNRLYWYRQTLGQGPEFLTYFQNEAQLEKSRLLSDRFSAERPKGSFSTLEIQRTEQGDSAMYLCASSPSGTFQPQHFGDGTRLSIL.

The J gene is TRBJ1-6, the V gene TRBV6-5; TRBD1 agrees at 7 bases. Germline loops: CDR1 MNHEY, CDR2 SVGAGI. This CDR3 has 13 amino acids. The V and J ends lost 11 bases and 10 bases, in that order; junction bases with no gene match: 11. CDR3 sequence: CASLATGESPLHF. As DNA, the CDR3 is TGTGCCTCCCTGGCCACAGGGGAATCACCCCTCCACTTT.

The rearrangement uses TRBV2 and TRBJ2-3; TRBD2 matches 13 bases. Germline lookup yields CDR1 SNHLY and CDR2 FYNNEI. The CDR3 is 18 amino acids. Trimming removed 0 bases from V and 6 bases from J; junction bases left unmatched: 9. The CDR3 sequence is CASSEAKGLAGSADTQYF. The CDR3 DNA reads TGTGCCAGCAGTGAAGCGAAGGGACTAGCGGGGTCCGCTGATACGCAGTATTTT.

The chain is built from TRBV7-9 and TRBJ2-5; D is unresolved. The CDR3 totals 13 residues. CDR1 SEHNR and CDR2 FQNEAQ come from the germline V gene (reference sequence). V shed 1 base and J shed 0 bases, with 3 bases lying between them. CDR3 sequence reads: CASSLDNQETQYF. The CDR3 nucleotides read TGTGCCAGCAGCTTAGACAACCAAGAGACCCAGTACTTC.

V usage is TRBV7-6 and J usage is TRBJ2-1; no reliable D call. The ends were cut back, 5 bases at V and 10 bases at J, with 21 bases in the middle. This CDR3 has 15 amino acids. From germline, CDR1 is SGHVS and CDR2 FNYEAQ. The CDR3 region is CASSQLAALGEEQFF. DNA of the CDR3: TGTGCCAGCAGCCAACTCGCCGCTTTGGGCGAGGAGCAGTTCTTC.

The sample holds one count of this clone. This chain links TRBV2 with TRBJ2-7, with D perhaps TRBD1 (5 bases). The CDR3 is made up of 12 amino acids. V was clipped by 5 bases and J by 3 bases, with 8 bases between them. Germline CDR1 is SNHLY and CDR2 is FYNNEI. CDR3 protein: CASSPRVYEQYF. The CDR3 DNA sequence: TGTGCCAGCAGTCCCAGGGTCTACGAGCAGTACTTC.

The chain is built from TRBV5-1 and TRBJ1-2; D ambiguous. Germline V lookup: CDR1 SGHRS, CDR2 YFSETQ. The germline V and J ends were trimmed by 0 bases and 0 bases, with 6 bases remaining between them. The CDR3 loop spans 14 amino acids. The CDR3 DNA reads TGCGCCAGCAGCTTGGAACAACCTAACTATGGCTACACCTTC. Translating gives CASSLEQPNYGYTF. The complete variable domain, with remaining parts taken from reference TRBV5-1 and TRBJ1-2, reads KAGVTQTPRYLIKTRGQQVTLSCSPISGHRSVSWYQQTPGQGLQFLFEYFSETQRNKGNFPGRFSGRQFSNSRSEMNVSTLELGDSALYLCASSLEQPNYGYTFGSGTRLTVV.

Notes on this clone: A read error may produce the germline difference seen at one junction end. V and J are TRBV11-1 and TRBJ2-7; D may be TRBD1 (5 bases). This CDR3 region has 15 residues. Germline loops: CDR1 SGHAT, CDR2 FQDESV (reference sequence). This chain's CDR3 is CANSLGSGYEYEQYF. The CDR3, as DNA: TGTGCCAACAGCTTAGGCTCAGGGTACGAGTACGAGCAGTACTTC.

The chain links TRBV7-9 to TRBJ1-3; a possible D gene is TRBD1 (5 bases). The CDR3 totals 17 residues. V gave up 1 base and J gave up 6 bases, with 19 bases separating them. Germline V gene lookup returns CDR1 SEHNR and CDR2 FQNEAQ (reference sequence). The CDR3 DNA is TGTGCCAGCAGCTTAGAGGGAAGGGGATTACGCGTAAACACCATATATTTT. Its protein product is CASSLEGRGLRVNTIYF.

This chain joins TRBV5-1 and TRBJ1-6; D is perhaps TRBD1 (6 bases). The CDR3 loop spans 15 amino acids. The germline V and J ends were trimmed by 4 bases and 7 bases, with 15 bases remaining between them. Germline loops: CDR1 SGHRS, CDR2 YFSETQ. The chain's CDR3 is CASSLSGAPNSPLHF. CDR3 nucleotides: TGCGCCAGCAGCCTTTCAGGGGCCCCGAATTCACCCCTCCACTTT.

The table lists this clone with a count of one. The V call is TRBV15, the J call TRBJ1-1; a possible D gene is TRBD1 (5 bases). CDR1 is LNHNV and CDR2 is YYDKDF in the germline V gene (reference sequence). The CDR3 has 13 amino acids. The V end lost 6 bases, the J end lost 5 bases, and 13 bases lay between the germline ends. DNA for the CDR3: TGTGCCACCAGTATCGGGGGGAGAACTGAAGCTTTCTTT. Protein: CATSIGGRTEAFF.

The chain uses TRBV7-3 and TRBJ1-6; 10 bases match TRBD1. CDR1 and CDR2 (germline): SGHTA, FQGTGA. The CDR3 runs to 15 residues. The ends lost 5 bases at V and 5 bases at J; junction bases unmatched: 3. DNA for the CDR3: TGTGCCAGCAGCAAGGACAGGGGGGATAATTCACCCCTCCACTTT. Protein product: CASSKDRGDNSPLHF.

This clone occurred once. The chain has TRBV6-2 or TRBV6-3 and TRBJ2-5; a possible D gene is TRBD2 (5 bases). The CDR3 is 12 residues long. V lost 5 bases and J lost 9, with 13 bases in between. Looked up from germline, CDR1 is MNHEY and CDR2 is SVGEGT. The CDR3 here is CASSPPLGAQYF. CDR3 DNA sequence: TGTGCCAGCAGTCCCCCACTCGGGGCCCAGTACTTC.